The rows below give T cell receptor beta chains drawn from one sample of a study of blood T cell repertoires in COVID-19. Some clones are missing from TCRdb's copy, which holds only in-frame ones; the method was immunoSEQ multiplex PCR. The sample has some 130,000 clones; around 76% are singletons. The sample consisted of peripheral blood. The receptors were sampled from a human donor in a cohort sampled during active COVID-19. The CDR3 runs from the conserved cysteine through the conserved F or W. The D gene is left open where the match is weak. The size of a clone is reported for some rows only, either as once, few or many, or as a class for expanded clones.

TGTGCCAGCAGCTTGGGGCCCACCGGGGAGCTGTTTTTT	CASSLGPTGELFF	-	13	TRBV5-8	-	TRBJ2-2
TGTGCCAGTAGTATTCCCAAAAGGACAGGGGGTATTCGTGGCTACACCTTC	CASSIPKRTGGIRGYTF	TRBD1	17	TRBV19	-	TRBJ1-2
TGTGCCAGCAGTGGCACGACAGGGGGTTCTTGGAATAGCAATCAGCCCCAGCATTTT	CASSGTTGGSWNSNQPQHF	TRBD1	19	TRBV6-1	-	TRBJ1-5
TGTGCCAGCAGCCAAGGAGGGGACAGACCCTACGAGCAGTACTTC	CASSQGGDRPYEQYF	TRBD1	15	TRBV4-2	-	TRBJ2-7
TGTGCCAGCAGTGATGGACTAGTCTACGAGCAGTACTTC	CASSDGLVYEQYF	TRBD2	13	TRBV12-3/TRBV12-4	-	TRBJ2-7
TGTGCCAGCAGCCCCCGGGTCCAAGAGACCCAGTACTTC	CASSPRVQETQYF	-	13	TRBV5-4	once	TRBJ2-5
TGTGCCAGCAGTTCAGCAGGGGGCAATCAGCCCCAGCATTTT	CASSSAGGNQPQHF	-	14	TRBV27	-	TRBJ1-5
TGTGCCAGTAGCGTAACAGGGCGGACTGAAGCTTTCTTT	CASSVTGRTEAFF	-	13	TRBV19	-	TRBJ1-1
TGTGCCAGCAGTAGCTGGGACAGGAGCTATGGCTACACCTTC	CASSSWDRSYGYTF	TRBD1	14	TRBV28	once	TRBJ1-2
TGTGCCAGCAGCTTAGAGTCGACAGGGGCCACCTTC	CASSLESTGATF	TRBD1	12	TRBV7-8	-	TRBJ1-2
TGTGCCAGCAGTGAAGCGGGGGCTAGCACAGATACGCAGTATTTT	CASSEAGASTDTQYF	-	15	TRBV2	-	TRBJ2-3
TGTGCCAGCAGCAAAGGGGGGACGGGGGACAATCAGCCCCAGCATTTT	CASSKGGTGDNQPQHF	-	16	TRBV21-1	few	TRBJ1-5
TGTGCCAGCAGCTTTATCCAGGGGGGTAGGGAGCAGTACTTC	CASSFIQGGREQYF	-	14	TRBV11-2	-	TRBJ2-7
TGCGCCATCAAACAGCGGGGGGACAATGAGCAGTTCTTC	CAIKQRGDNEQFF	TRBD2	13	TRBV10-2	-	TRBJ2-1
TGTGCCACCAGCAGAGATTCGCTCGTCCCGGGTGAAAAACTGTTTTTT	CATSRDSLVPGEKLFF	-	16	TRBV15	-	TRBJ1-4
TGTGCCAGTAGGGCTAGCGGGGGGGCCGAATACGAGCAGTACTTC	CASRASGGAEYEQYF	TRBD2	15	TRBV19	-	TRBJ2-7
TGTGCCAGCCGCAGGGCCTCCAGCACTGAAGCTTTCTTT	CASRRASSTEAFF	-	13	TRBV6-5	-	TRBJ1-1
TGTGCCAGCAGTTCCGGCGATTTGCGGGGGGCGGGGGAGCAGTACTTC	CASSSGDLRGAGEQYF	TRBD2	16	TRBV6-5	-	TRBJ2-7
TGTGCCAGCAGCCCTCTCGGGGAACAGCCCCAGCATTTT	CASSPLGEQPQHF	-	13	TRBV6-6	-	TRBJ1-5
TGTGCCAGTACGGACGGGGGAATCCACGAGCAGTACTTC	CASTDGGIHEQYF	-	13	TRBV19	-	TRBJ2-7
TGCAGTGCTGTCAAGGACAGGGAAGCTTTCTTT	CSAVKDREAFF	TRBD1	11	TRBV20-1	few	TRBJ1-1
TGTGCCACCAGGGGGAATGAAAAACTGTTTTTT	CATRGNEKLFF	TRBD1	11	TRBV18	-	TRBJ1-4
TGTGCCAGCAGTGATGAAACAGGGGGCTCCTACTATAATTCACCCCTCCACTTT	CASSDETGGSYYNSPLHF	TRBD1	18	TRBV2	-	TRBJ1-6
TGTGCCAGCAGCCAACGTGGACAGGCCTTACCGGAGACCCAGTACTTC	CASSQRGQALPETQYF	TRBD1	16	TRBV4-2	-	TRBJ2-5
TGTGCCAGCAGTTACTCGCAGGGGACGAATGAAAAACTGTTTTTT	CASSYSQGTNEKLFF	-	15	TRBV6-2/TRBV6-3	-	TRBJ1-4
TGTGCCAGCAGTGCCCGCGGGGGGCAGACCTACGAGCAGTACTTC	CASSARGGQTYEQYF	TRBD2	15	TRBV6-7	few	TRBJ2-7
TGTGCCAGCAGCTTGGAAGGGGCGCGGGAGCAGTACTTC	CASSLEGAREQYF	-	13	TRBV5-4	-	TRBJ2-7
TGTGCCAGCAGCTTAAGAGTGGGGGCTTGGTACACTGAAGCTTTCTTT	CASSLRVGAWYTEAFF	-	16	TRBV11-2	-	TRBJ1-1
TGTGCCAGCACCCCGGAGGGACGGATCTACGAGCAGTACTTC	CASTPEGRIYEQYF	-	14	TRBV27	-	TRBJ2-7
TGTGCCAGCAGCGGCAGGGTAGGGACTAATGAAAAACTGTTTTTT	CASSGRVGTNEKLFF	-	15	TRBV7-8	-	TRBJ1-4
TGCGCCAGCAGCCGCGACAGGGGCCGTAATGAAAAACTGTTTTTT	CASSRDRGRNEKLFF	TRBD1	15	TRBV5-1	once	TRBJ1-4
TGTGCCAGCAGCTTAGGGGCCAATAACATTCAGTACTTC	CASSLGANNIQYF	-	13	TRBV7-9	-	TRBJ2-4
TGTGCCAGCAGCCAAGATTGGAGCGGGGCGGGCTACAATGAGCAGTTCTTC	CASSQDWSGAGYNEQFF	TRBD2	17	TRBV14	once	TRBJ2-1
TGTGCCAGCAGCTTTACATCGGGCGAGCAGTACTTC	CASSFTSGEQYF	-	12	TRBV5-4	-	TRBJ2-7